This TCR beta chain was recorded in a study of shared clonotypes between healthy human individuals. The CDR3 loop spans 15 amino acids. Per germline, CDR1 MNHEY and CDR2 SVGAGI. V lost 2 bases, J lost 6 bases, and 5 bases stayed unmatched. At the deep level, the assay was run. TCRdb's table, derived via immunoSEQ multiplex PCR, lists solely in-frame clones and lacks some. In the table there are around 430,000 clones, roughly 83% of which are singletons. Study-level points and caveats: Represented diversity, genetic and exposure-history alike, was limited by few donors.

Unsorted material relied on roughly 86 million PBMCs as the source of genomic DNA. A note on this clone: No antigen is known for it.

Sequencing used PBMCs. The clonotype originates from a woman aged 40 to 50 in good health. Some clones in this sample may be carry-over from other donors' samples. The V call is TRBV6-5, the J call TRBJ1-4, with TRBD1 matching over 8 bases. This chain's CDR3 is CASSYGTGGDEKLFF. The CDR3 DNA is TGTGCCAGCAGTTACGGGACAGGAGGGGATGAAAAACTGTTTTTT.